This T cell receptor beta chain was sequenced during a study of brain T cells in children with intractable seizures (dated by TCRdb to 2020 to 2023). Notes on the research overall: Resected brain tissue from roughly 50 pediatric epilepsy surgery cases was first screened for immune gene transcripts using a NanoString immunology panel. Among the roughly twelve selected surgery cases, eight also had pre-surgery blood sequenced, leaving four with brain tissue only.

In the case of this clone: It has no known antigen specificity. Nothing much larger sits one base from this clone, and base qualities are not available.

The immunoSEQ assay was applied to genomic DNA to generate the TCR beta chain sequences. In the source study's methods: Any CDR3 sequence that did not begin with the conserved framework cysteine at position 104 was removed by hand. To get clonality, the normalized Shannon's Diversity Index was subtracted from one, giving values from 0 (maximal diversity) to 1 (oligoclonal). Chi-squared comparison-of-proportions tests were used to check whether the frequency of the same CDR3 differed between samples, for example brain versus blood. Public clonotypes were found by searching immuneACCESS, and the VDJdb browser was used to assess similarity to known antiviral clonotypes. TCRdb's version of the immuneACCESS table is confined to in-frame rearrangements and falls short of the full clone set. An unresolved V gene accounts for under half of the shortfall where checked; the remainder is of unknown origin. Clone size and V and J calls were adopted from that table, with D and trimming inferred from the DNA. This sample has about 5,200 clones in its table, and about 91% of those were observed once. Of the sample, approximately 2% falls within the top ten clones.

The paper's findings and limits, for the study overall: Sequencing depth differed between pre- and post-surgery blood, so clones missing from the pre-surgery sample may reflect undersampling. Top 50 brain clonotypes included public and private clones; each case's most abundant public CDR3 closely resembled known HCMV, EBV or influenza A epitope-specific CDR3s. Viral specificity was inferred solely from CDR3 sequence similarity, and the HCMV serostatus of the patients was not known.

The sample's time point label, decoded: resected brain tissue, or blood drawn just prior to surgery. The surgery cases that showed the highest brain T cell transcript signatures were chosen for TCR beta chain sequencing of brain tissue, and of blood when it was available. Before surgery, patients had received at least one anti-epileptic drug. The TCR-sequenced patients were children whose drug-resistant epilepsy was caused by tuberous sclerosis complex, focal cortical dysplasia, Rasmussen encephalitis or hemimegalencephaly. The brain samples were frozen blocks of fresh involved tissue resected during epilepsy surgery. The Monarch genomic DNA purification kit was used to extract bulk genomic DNA from unsorted brain tissue and whole blood. Deletion took 4 bases off V and 5 bases off J, with a span of 11 bases between the germline ends. The germline V gene supplies CDR1 MGHRA and CDR2 YSYEKL. The cysteine opens and the phenylalanine closes a CDR3 of 13 amino acids. Only the CDR3 DNA is retained, 39 bases long and in frame from the first base.

This clonotype was sampled from a boy younger than two with focal cortical dysplasia and intractable seizures. The specimen comprised resected brain tissue, sampled at surgery. In this chain, TRBV4-1 is recombined with TRBJ1-2; no confident D gene assignment can be made. CDR3 reads: CASSLYSTYGYTF. The DNA is as follows: TGCGCCAGCAGCCTCTACAGCACTTATGGCTACACCTTC.